This T cell receptor (beta chain) was captured by sequencing in a study of blood T cell repertoires in COVID-19. Using immunoSEQ multiplex PCR, the repertoire was profiled, and TCRdb retains in-frame clones only, with some absent. The data contain 150,000 or so clones, 60% to 80% of them seen just once; the ten biggest clones take up 9%. Germline V gene data show CDR1 as LNHDA and CDR2 as SQIVND (reference sequence). The CDR3 length is 15 residues. The V end was cut by 7 bases, the J end by 1 base, with 14 bases between. The clonotype originates from a woman in her forties or fifties with active or convalescent COVID-19. Sequenced sample: peripheral blood. The J gene is TRBJ1-5, the V gene TRBV19; D remains ambiguous. In DNA, the CDR3 is TGTGCCAGTAAAAGTGACACGGTGAGCAATCAGCCCCAGCATTTT. It specifies CASKSDTVSNQPQHF.